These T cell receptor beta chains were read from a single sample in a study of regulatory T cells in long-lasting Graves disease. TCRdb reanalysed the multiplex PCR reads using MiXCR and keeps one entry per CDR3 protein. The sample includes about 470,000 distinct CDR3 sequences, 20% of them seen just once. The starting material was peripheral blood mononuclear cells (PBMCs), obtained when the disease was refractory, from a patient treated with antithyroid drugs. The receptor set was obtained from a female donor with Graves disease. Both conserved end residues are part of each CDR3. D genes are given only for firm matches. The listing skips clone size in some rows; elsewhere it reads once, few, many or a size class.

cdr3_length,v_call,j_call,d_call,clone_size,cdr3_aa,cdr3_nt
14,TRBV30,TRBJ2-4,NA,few,CAWSPSEMRNIQYF,TGTGCCTGGAGTCCGTCCGAGATGAGGAACATTCAGTACTTC
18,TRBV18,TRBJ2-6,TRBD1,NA,CASSPTGGSFSGASVLTF,TGTGCCAGCTCACCTACAGGGGGCTCCTTCTCTGGGGCCAGCGTCCTGACTTTC
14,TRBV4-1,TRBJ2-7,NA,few,CASSQGGGAYEQYF,TGCGCCAGCAGCCAAGGGGGTGGAGCCTACGAGCAGTACTTC
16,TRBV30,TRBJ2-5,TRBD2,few,CAWSFLAGGQPRTQYF,TGTGCCTGGAGTTTCTTGGCGGGAGGGCAGCCGCGGACCCAGTACTTC
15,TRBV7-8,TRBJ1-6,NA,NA,CASSLVLVVGSPLHF,TGTGCCAGCAGCTTAGTTCTGGTAGTTGGTTCACCCCTCCACTTT
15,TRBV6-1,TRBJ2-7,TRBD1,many,CATLVRDRATYEQYF,TGTGCCACCCTGGTCAGGGACAGAGCAACCTACGAGCAGTACTTC
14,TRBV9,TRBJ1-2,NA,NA,CASSVGQGTYGYTF,TGTGCCAGCAGCGTAGGGCAGGGCACCTATGGCTACACCTTC
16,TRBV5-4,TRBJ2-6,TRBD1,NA,CASSVTRGLGANVLTF,TGTGCCAGCAGCGTTACGAGGGGGCTGGGGGCCAACGTCCTGACTTTC
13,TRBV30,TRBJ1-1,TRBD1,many,CAWRGQLNTEAFF,TGTGCCTGGAGGGGACAGTTGAACACTGAAGCTTTCTTT
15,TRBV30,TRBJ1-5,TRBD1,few,CAWNKKGAISQPQHF,TGTGCCTGGAATAAAAAGGGGGCTATTAGTCAGCCCCAGCATTTT
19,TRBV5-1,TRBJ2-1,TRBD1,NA,CASSLLGQGRSGANNEQFF,TGCGCCAGCAGCTTGTTGGGACAGGGTCGGAGTGGGGCCAACAATGAGCAGTTCTTC
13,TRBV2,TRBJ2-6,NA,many,CASSGAGANVLTF,TGTGCCAGCTCGGGCGCTGGGGCCAACGTCCTGACTTTC
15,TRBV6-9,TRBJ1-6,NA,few,CASSYSPRDNSPLHF,TGTGCCAGCAGTTACTCTCCACGGGATAATTCACCCCTCCACTTT
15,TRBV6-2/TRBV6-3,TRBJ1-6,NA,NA,CASSPGHGNNSPLHF,TGTGCCAGCAGTCCCGGACACGGTAATAATTCACCCCTCCACTTT
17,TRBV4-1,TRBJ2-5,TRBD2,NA,CASSQPTSGRARETQYF,TGCGCCAGCAGCCAACCGACTAGCGGGAGGGCCAGAGAGACCCAGTACTTC
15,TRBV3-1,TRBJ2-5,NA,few,CASSQGVLGGETQYF,TGTGCCAGCAGCCAAGGCGTACTAGGGGGAGAGACCCAGTACTTC
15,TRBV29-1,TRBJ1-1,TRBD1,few,CSATSVQGANTEAFF,TGCAGCGCTACATCTGTACAGGGGGCGAACACTGAAGCTTTCTTT
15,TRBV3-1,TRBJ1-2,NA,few,CASSLRTGFDYGYTF,TGTGCCAGCAGCCTACGAACAGGGTTTGACTATGGCTACACCTTC
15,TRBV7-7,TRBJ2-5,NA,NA,CASTPGSSPQETQYF,TGTGCTAGCACCCCTGGAAGTAGCCCTCAAGAGACCCAGTACTTC
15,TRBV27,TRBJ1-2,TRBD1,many,CASSWGPDRESGYTF,TGTGCCAGCAGTTGGGGTCCGGACAGGGAGTCTGGCTACACCTTC
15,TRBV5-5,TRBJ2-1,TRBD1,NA,CASSSTAGGQDEQFF,TGTGCCAGCAGCTCGACCGCAGGGGGCCAGGATGAGCAGTTCTTC
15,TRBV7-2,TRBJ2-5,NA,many,CASSLGGAVRETQYF,TGTGCCAGCAGCTTAGGCGGAGCGGTGCGGGAGACCCAGTACTTC
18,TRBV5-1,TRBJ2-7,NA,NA,CASSLASITPGSSYEQYF,TGCGCCAGCAGCTTGGCCTCAATCACCCCCGGGAGCTCCTACGAGCAGTACTTC
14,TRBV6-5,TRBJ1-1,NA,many,CASSYGQGNTEAFF,TGTGCCAGCAGTTACGGGCAGGGGAACACTGAAGCTTTCTTT
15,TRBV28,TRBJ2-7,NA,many,CASTGPLGQTYEQYF,TGTGCCAGCACCGGACCTTTAGGGCAGACCTACGAGCAGTACTTC
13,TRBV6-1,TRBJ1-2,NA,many,CASSREGLYGYTF,TGTGCCAGCAGTAGGGAGGGTCTCTATGGCTACACCTTC
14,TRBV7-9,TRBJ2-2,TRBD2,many,CASSRTSGTGELFF,TGTGCCAGCAGCCGGACTAGCGGGACCGGGGAGCTGTTTTTT
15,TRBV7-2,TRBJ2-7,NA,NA,CASSLGRLSTREQYF,TGTGCCAGCAGCTTGGGCAGGCTATCGACTCGCGAGCAGTACTTC
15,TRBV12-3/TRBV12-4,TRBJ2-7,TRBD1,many,CASSLPGQGSYEQYF,TGTGCCAGCAGCCTCCCGGGACAGGGCTCCTACGAGCAGTACTTC
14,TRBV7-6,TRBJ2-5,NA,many,CASSSRGSLETQYF,TGTGCCAGCAGCTCTAGAGGGTCCCTCGAGACCCAGTACTTC
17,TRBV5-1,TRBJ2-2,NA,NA,CASSTQTVGRFTGELFF,TGCGCCAGCAGCACCCAGACAGTGGGGCGCTTCACCGGGGAGCTGTTTTTT
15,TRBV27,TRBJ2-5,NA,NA,CASRQAGRRKETQYF,TGTGCCAGCAGGCAGGCGGGACGTAGAAAAGAGACCCAGTACTTC
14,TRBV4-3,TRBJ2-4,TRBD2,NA,CASSQDSGSNIQYF,TGCGCCAGCAGCCAAGATAGCGGGAGCAACATTCAGTACTTC
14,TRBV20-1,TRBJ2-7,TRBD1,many,CSQLQGRSTYEQYF,TGCAGTCAATTACAGGGGCGATCCACCTACGAGCAGTACTTC
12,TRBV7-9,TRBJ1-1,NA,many,CASSLQGYEAFF,TGTGCCAGCAGCTTACAGGGTTATGAAGCTTTCTTT
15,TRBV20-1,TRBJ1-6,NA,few,CSARVDISYNSPLHF,TGCAGTGCTAGAGTGGACATCTCCTATAATTCACCCCTCCACTTT
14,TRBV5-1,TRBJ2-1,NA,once,CASSLDVANNEQFF,TGCGCCAGCAGCTTGGACGTAGCGAACAATGAGCAGTTCTTC
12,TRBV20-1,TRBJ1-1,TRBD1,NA,CSAPGQGTEAFF,TGCAGTGCCCCGGGACAGGGCACTGAAGCTTTCTTT
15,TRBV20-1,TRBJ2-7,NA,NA,CSARGASDNTYEQYF,TGCAGTGCTAGAGGGGCTAGCGACAACACCTACGAGCAGTACTTC
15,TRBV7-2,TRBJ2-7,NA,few,CASSQDLGQPYEQYF,TGTGCCAGCAGCCAAGATTTGGGGCAGCCCTACGAGCAGTACTTC
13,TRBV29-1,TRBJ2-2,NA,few,CSVEQGFPGELFF,TGCAGCGTTGAACAGGGTTTCCCCGGGGAGCTGTTTTTT
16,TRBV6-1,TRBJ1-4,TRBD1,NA,CASRPRQGATNEKLFF,TGTGCCAGCCGTCCGCGACAGGGGGCGACTAATGAAAAACTGTTTTTT
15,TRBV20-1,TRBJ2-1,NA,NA,CSAEVEGGNENEQFF,TGCAGTGCTGAAGTGGAGGGAGGAAATGAGAATGAGCAGTTCTTC
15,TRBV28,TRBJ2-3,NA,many,CASSDGGYFADTQYF,TGTGCCAGCAGTGATGGGGGTTATTTTGCAGATACGCAGTATTTT
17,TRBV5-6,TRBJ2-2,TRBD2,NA,CASRYTSGRLSTGELFF,TGTGCCAGCAGGTATACTAGCGGGAGACTTAGCACCGGGGAGCTGTTTTTT
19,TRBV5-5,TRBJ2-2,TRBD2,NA,CASSLTGIAGLLNTGELFF,TGTGCCAGCAGCTTGACGGGAATAGCGGGGCTTTTGAACACCGGGGAGCTGTTTTTT
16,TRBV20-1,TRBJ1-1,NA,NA,CSARDPQGTMNTEAFF,TGCAGTGCTAGAGATCCTCAGGGCACCATGAACACTGAAGCTTTCTTT
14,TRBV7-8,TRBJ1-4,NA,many,CASSPHPTNEKLFF,TGTGCCAGCAGCCCACACCCAACTAATGAAAAACTGTTTTTT
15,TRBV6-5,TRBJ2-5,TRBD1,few,CASSYSNNRGETQYF,TGTGCCAGCAGTTACTCGAACAACAGGGGAGAGACCCAGTACTTC
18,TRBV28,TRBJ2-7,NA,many,CASSNPYRGKRDTYEQYF,TGTGCCAGCAGCAATCCGTACAGGGGAAAGCGGGACACCTACGAGCAGTACTTC
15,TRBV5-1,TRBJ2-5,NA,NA,CASSIQPTGRETQYF,TGCGCCAGCAGCATCCAACCCACAGGGAGAGAGACCCAGTACTTC
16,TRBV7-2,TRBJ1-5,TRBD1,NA,CASSSGQGYSNQPQHF,TGTGCCAGCAGCTCCGGACAGGGCTATAGCAATCAGCCCCAGCATTTT
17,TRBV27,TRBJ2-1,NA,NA,CASSRSGVDGGILGQFF,TGTGCCAGCAGTCGATCCGGGGTAGACGGAGGGATCCTCGGGCAGTTCTTC